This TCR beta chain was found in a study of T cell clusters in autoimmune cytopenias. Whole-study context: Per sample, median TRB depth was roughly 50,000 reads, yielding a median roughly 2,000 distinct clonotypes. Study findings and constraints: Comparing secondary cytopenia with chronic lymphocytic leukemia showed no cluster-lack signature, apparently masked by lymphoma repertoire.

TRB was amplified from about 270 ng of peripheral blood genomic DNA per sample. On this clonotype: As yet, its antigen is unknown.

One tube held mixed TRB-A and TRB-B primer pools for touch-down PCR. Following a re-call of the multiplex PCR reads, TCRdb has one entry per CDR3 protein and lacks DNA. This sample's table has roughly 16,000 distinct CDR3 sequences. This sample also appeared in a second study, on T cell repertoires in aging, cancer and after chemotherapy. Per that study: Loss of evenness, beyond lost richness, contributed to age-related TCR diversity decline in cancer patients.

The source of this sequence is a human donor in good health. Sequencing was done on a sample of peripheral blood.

CDR3 in amino acids: CASSLAKMGIAGVPDTQYF. This chain joins TRBV5-5 and TRBJ2-3; absent DNA, TCRdb's TRBD2 call cannot be checked. Germline CDR1 reads SGHKS; CDR2 reads YYEKEE (reference sequence). This CDR3 has 19 residues.